Presented here are 14 T cell receptor beta chains from one specimen sequenced in a study of beta chain features in type 1 diabetes. The investigators reverse transcribed all of the isolated RNA, so they sequenced expressed TCRB transcripts. Libraries were prepared by immunoSEQ multiplex PCR; TCRdb keeps only in-frame clonotypes and omits some of them. The table has roughly 500,000 clones, roughly 31% seen once. Sequencing input: naive CD4+ T cells from blood. Receptor source: a man between 18 and 29 years old in good health.

The chain carries TRBV15 and TRBJ2-5; D remains unclear. Germline loops: CDR1 LNHNV, CDR2 YYDKDF (reference sequence). V lost 1 base and J 2 bases, leaving 8 bases between the germline ends. The CDR3 covers 14 residues. The CDR3 DNA reads as TGTGCCACCAGCAGAGCAATCCTACAAGAGACCCAGTACTTC. Translating gives CATSRAILQETQYF.

The chain recombines TRBV28 with TRBJ1-5, with 8 nucleotides matching TRBD1. The germline CDR1 and CDR2 sequences are MDHEN and SYDVKM. The CDR3 sequence is 13 residues long. V was clipped by 6 bases and J by 5 bases; unmatched bases: 3. CDR3 nucleotide sequence: TGTGCCAGCAGAGGACAGGGCGATCAGCCCCAGCATTTT. Its protein product is CASRGQGDQPQHF.

This chain joins TRBV7-2 and TRBJ2-3; 9 bases line up with TRBD1. With V trimmed by 5 bases and J by 5 bases, 8 bases remained unmatched. This CDR3 is built from 15 residues. The germline V gene encodes CDR1 SGHTA and CDR2 FQGNSA. CDR3 bases: TGTGCCAGCAGCAACCGGGACAGGGTTGGAGATACGCAGTATTTT. The encoded protein is CASSNRDRVGDTQYF.

The chain carries TRBV6-5 and TRBJ2-1, with 8 bases fitting TRBD2. From germline, CDR1 is MNHEY and CDR2 SVGAGI. Unmatched junction bases numbered 9, after V lost 7 bases and J lost 4 bases. This CDR3 comprises 15 residues. The CDR3 protein is CASTKGVAGYNEQFF. CDR3 sequence (DNA): TGTGCCAGCACTAAAGGGGTAGCGGGGTACAATGAGCAGTTCTTC.

The gene calls are TRBV4-3 and TRBJ2-7, with 8 bases lining up with TRBD1. CDR1 is LGHNA, CDR2 YSLEER, per germline. The CDR3 is 15 residues long. V trimming: 3 bases; J trimming: 3 bases; junction bases outside the gene matches: 7. The CDR3 spells CASSQAVGQGYEQYF. The CDR3 DNA follows: TGCGCCAGCAGCCAGGCAGTCGGACAGGGCTACGAGCAGTACTTC.

The chain carries TRBV6-5 and TRBJ2-2; no clear D. V shed 2 bases and J shed 4 bases, with 2 bases lying between them. CDR3 length equals 12 residues. CDR1 and CDR2 from the germline V gene are MNHEY and SVGAGI. CDR3 sequence reads: CASSYTTGELFF. The CDR3 DNA follows: TGTGCCAGCAGTTACACCACCGGGGAGCTGTTTTTT.

This chain links TRBV18 with TRBJ2-3; 7 bases agree with TRBD1. The V gene end was trimmed by 3 bases and the J gene end by 2 bases; junction bases not matched to a gene: 5. Germline lookup yields CDR1 KGHSH and CDR2 LQKENI. There are 15 residues in the CDR3. The CDR3 DNA sequence: TGTGCCAGCTCACCGCGGACAGGAGCCACAGATACGCAGTATTTT. Amino acids: CASSPRTGATDTQYF.

The table lists this clone with a few counts. In the same sample, other DNA sequences code for this CDR3. The chain is built from TRBV5-1 and TRBJ2-5; D gene unclear. CDR1 is SGHRS, CDR2 YFSETQ, per germline. The CDR3 contains 14 residues. The germline V and J ends were trimmed by 0 bases and 4 bases, with 10 bases remaining between them. The CDR3 DNA reads TGCGCCAGCAGCTTGGAAGGTACGGGAGAGACCCAGTACTTC. It translates to CASSLEGTGETQYF.

The chain has TRBV7-9 and TRBJ2-6, with 7 bases lining up with TRBD1. Trimming cost V 6 bases and J 0 bases; bases outside gene matches: 11. The CDR3 is 18 amino acids. Germline V CDR1 and CDR2: SEHNR, FQNEAQ (reference sequence). The CDR3 loop is CASRSETGTVSGANVLTF. CDR3 nucleotide sequence: TGTGCCAGCAGATCGGAAACCGGGACAGTCTCTGGGGCCAACGTCCTGACTTTC.

This clone turned up a few times. Its ends do not fully match the called genes, so a read error is possible. The chain links TRBV4-2 to TRBJ2-1, with 11 nucleotides matching TRBD2. Germline CDR1 is LGHNA and CDR2 is YNFKEQ. This CDR3 is 15 amino acids long. This chain's CDR3 is CASRQEGGLADEQFF. The CDR3 DNA follows: TGTGCCAGCAGGCAAGAGGGGGGACTAGCGGATGAGCAGTTCTTC.

The V call is TRBV30, the J call TRBJ2-1; tentative D call: TRBD2 (7 bases). V was clipped by 4 bases and J by 6 bases, with 22 bases between them. The CDR3 covers 16 residues. The germline gives CDR1 GTSNPN, CDR2 SVGIG (reference sequence). The DNA for the CDR3 is TGTGCCTGGACGGGGGGCAGGGGACGAGCAATCAATGAGCAGTTCTTC. This encodes CAWTGGRGRAINEQFF.

CDR3 nucleotide sequence: TGTGCCAGCAGTTTCGGGACAGAGTATGGCTACACCTTC. It codes for CASSFGTEYGYTF. V and J are TRBV28 and TRBJ1-2; TRBD1 agrees at 7 bases. Germline lookup yields CDR1 MDHEN and CDR2 SYDVKM. J lost 5 bases, V lost 3 bases, and 3 bases had no gene match. The CDR3 extends over 13 amino acids.

This sequence joins TRBV7-9 and TRBJ2-4; weak D call: TRBD1 (6 bases). Trimming removed 2 bases from V and 5 bases from J, with 16 bases in between. Germline CDR1 SEHNR, CDR2 FQNEAQ (reference sequence). This CDR3 has 16 residues. CDR3 sequence (DNA): TGTGCCAGCAGCTTATTCCGCGTCTCAGGGGAAAACATTCAGTACTTC. It encodes CASSLFRVSGENIQYF.

This clone was seen only a few times. This chain connects TRBV19 to TRBJ1-2, with 7 bases identical to TRBD1. CDR3 length: 16 amino acids. V gave up 5 bases and J gave up 8 bases; unmatched junction bases: 17. Looked up from germline, CDR1 is LNHDA and CDR2 is SQIVND (reference sequence). CDR3: CASSPRDSGRMSGYTF. In nucleotides, the CDR3 is TGTGCCAGTAGTCCCCGGGACAGTGGACGTATGAGCGGCTACACCTTC.